These 13 T cell receptor beta chains originate from one sample sequenced in a study of blood T cell repertoires in COVID-19. Measured with immunoSEQ multiplex PCR; TCRdb has only the in-frame clones, and not every one. The sample carries about 130,000 clones, 75% to 90% recorded once. Sequenced material: peripheral blood. The receptors derive from a woman aged 45-60 years who had recovered from COVID-19.

The V call is TRBV9, the J call TRBJ1-1, with 10 bases aligning to TRBD1. The CDR3 runs 14 residues. The V gene end was trimmed by 8 bases and the J gene end by 3 bases; junction bases not matched to a gene: 7. CDR1 is SGDLS and CDR2 is YYNGEE in the germline V gene. CDR3 coding DNA: TGTGCCAGTGGGACAGGGGAAGCGGACACTGAAGCTTTCTTT. Its protein product is CASGTGEADTEAFF.

The gene calls are TRBV5-4 and TRBJ2-2; 7 bases match TRBD1. The CDR3 loop spans 16 amino acids. The V and J ends lost 0 bases and 4 bases, in that order; junction bases with no gene match: 6. Germline CDR1 is SGHNT and CDR2 is YYREEE (reference sequence). CDR3 in DNA: TGTGCCAGCAGCTTGGGAGGGGGCGCGGGCACCGGGGAGCTGTTTTTT. Protein: CASSLGGGAGTGELFF.

This clone occurred a few times. The chain links TRBV7-9 to TRBJ2-6; no firm D call. Germline CDR1 reads SEHNR; CDR2 reads FQNEAQ (reference sequence). V shed 7 bases and J shed 1 base, with 11 bases lying between them. The CDR3 contains 15 residues. This CDR3 is CASTPRNSGANVLTF. In nucleotides, the CDR3 is TGTGCCAGCACCCCTAGGAATTCTGGGGCCAACGTCCTGACTTTC.

The J gene is TRBJ2-1, the V gene TRBV5-5, with D perhaps TRBD1 (6 bases). V was pared by 4 bases and J by 0 bases, with 17 bases between. CDR1 and CDR2 from the germline V gene are SGHKS and YYEKEE (reference sequence). The CDR3 is 17 amino acids. The CDR3 nucleotides read TGTGCCAGCAGCGCAAGGTCAACAGGGTCCTCCTACAATGAGCAGTTCTTC. Its protein is CASSARSTGSSYNEQFF. Together with reference TRBV5-5 and TRBJ2-1, the CDR3 gives the full variable domain: DAGVTQSPTHLIKTRGQQVTLRCSPISGHKSVSWYQQVLGQGPQFIFQYYEKEERGRGNFPDRFSARQFPNYSSELNVNALLLGDSALYLCASSARSTGSSYNEQFFGPGTRLTVL.

This clone was seen a handful of times. The chain is built from TRBV29-1 and TRBJ1-1; possibly TRBD1 for D (6 bases). Trimming took off 6 bases at V and 5 bases at J, with 19 bases between the two ends. The CDR3 is 14 amino acids. CDR1 SQVTM and CDR2 ANQGSEA come from the germline V gene. The DNA for the CDR3 is TGCAGCGTCAAGGACAGCTCCGATAGGACTGAAGCTTTCTTT. Translated, it gives CSVKDSSDRTEAFF.

J is TRBJ2-1 and V is TRBV12-5, with D tentatively TRBD1 (6 bases). This CDR3 is built from 14 residues. Germline-derived CDR1 and CDR2 are LGHNT and FRNRAP. Trimming took 6 bases from V and 2 from J, leaving 11 bases between them. CDR3: CASGGGYAYNEQFF. Here the CDR3 DNA reads TGTGCTAGTGGAGGGGGTTACGCCTACAATGAGCAGTTCTTC.

The chain is built from TRBV5-4 and TRBJ1-2; perhaps TRBD1 as D (5 bases). CDR3 length: 13 residues. CDR1 SGHNT and CDR2 YYREEE come from the germline V gene (reference sequence). V lost 0 bases and J lost 4, with 7 bases in between. This CDR3 is CASSLGGGYGYTF. The DNA for the CDR3 is TGTGCCAGCAGCTTGGGGGGGGGCTATGGCTACACCTTC.

V gene TRBV5-6 combines with J gene TRBJ2-3; TRBD1 aligns across 8 bases. The CDR3 length is 16 residues. The V segment lost 4 bases and the J segment 1 base; nucleotides outside the gene matches: 8. CDR1 is SGHDT, CDR2 YYEEEE, per germline. For the CDR3, the DNA is TGTGCCAGCAGCCTACTCCAGGGGGCGGGCACAGATACGCAGTATTTT. This codes for CASSLLQGAGTDTQYF.

This chain links TRBV11-2 with TRBJ1-2; 12 bases map to TRBD1. This CDR3 is 15 amino acids long. The V and J ends lost 3 bases and 5 bases, in that order; junction bases with no gene match: 4. Germline loops: CDR1 SGHAT, CDR2 FQNNGV. The CDR3 loop is CASSFGTGGRYGYTF. The CDR3, as DNA: TGTGCCAGCAGCTTTGGGACAGGGGGCCGGTATGGCTACACCTTC.

The chain employs TRBV19 and TRBJ1-4; D might be TRBD1 (6 bases). Germline lookup yields CDR1 LNHDA and CDR2 SQIVND (reference sequence). V was pared by 5 bases and J by 8 bases, with 24 bases between. The CDR3 is made up of 17 amino acids. CDR3 in amino acids: CASSWTARGRGSEKLFF. The CDR3 coding sequence is TGTGCCAGTAGTTGGACAGCGCGGGGGAGGGGCAGCGAAAAACTGTTTTTT.

The chain joins TRBV28 to TRBJ2-1, with TRBD2 identical over 7 bases. CDR1 and CDR2 from the germline V gene are MDHEN and SYDVKM. The trim removed 2 bases at V and 6 bases at J, leaving 7 bases unmatched. This CDR3 comprises 15 residues. CDR3: CASSLAGAESNEQFF. The CDR3 nucleotides are TGTGCCAGCAGTTTAGCGGGAGCAGAGTCCAATGAGCAGTTCTTC.

V is TRBV4-1 and J is TRBJ2-5; D is uncertain. This CDR3 is 13 amino acids long. Trimming took 1 base from V and 4 from J, leaving 7 bases between them. CDR1 is MGHRA, CDR2 YSYEKL, per germline. The CDR3 is CASSQGPLETQYF. CDR3 bases: TGCGCCAGCAGCCAAGGTCCGTTAGAGACCCAGTACTTC.

The J gene is TRBJ2-7, the V gene TRBV10-3, with TRBD1 matching over 12 bases. Germline CDR1 is ENHRY and CDR2 is SYGVKD. The junction had 2 bases not matched to a gene; V was cut back by 6 bases and J by 5 bases. The CDR3 has 13 residues. The CDR3 nucleotides are TGTGCCATCAGAGGGACAGGGGGCCACGAGCAGTACTTC. Amino acids: CAIRGTGGHEQYF.